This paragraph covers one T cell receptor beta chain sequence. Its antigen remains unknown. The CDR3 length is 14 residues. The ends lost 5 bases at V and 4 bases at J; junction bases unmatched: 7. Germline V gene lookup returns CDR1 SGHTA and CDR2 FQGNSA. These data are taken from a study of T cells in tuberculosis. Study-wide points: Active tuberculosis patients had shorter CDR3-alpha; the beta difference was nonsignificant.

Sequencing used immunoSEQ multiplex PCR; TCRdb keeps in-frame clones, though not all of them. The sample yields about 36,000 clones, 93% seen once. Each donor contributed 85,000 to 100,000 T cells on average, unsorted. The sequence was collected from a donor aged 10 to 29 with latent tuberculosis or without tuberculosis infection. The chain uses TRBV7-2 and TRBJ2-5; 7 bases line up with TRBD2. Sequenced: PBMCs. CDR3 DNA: TGTGCCAGCAGCACCCAATGGGGGGGAGAGACCCAGTACTTC. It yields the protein CASSTQWGGETQYF.